Shown below are 4 T cell receptor beta chains from a single sample sequenced in a study of blood T cell repertoires in COVID-19. The assay was immunoSEQ multiplex PCR, and TCRdb's table has in-frame clones only and misses some. There are 300,000 to 400,000 clones in the sample; approximately 87% occur only once, and under 4.5% lies in the top ten. What was sequenced was peripheral blood. Source of these receptors: a woman aged 45-65 years with active or convalescent COVID-19.

The V call is TRBV10-3, the J call TRBJ2-7; TRBD1 aligns across 7 bases. V lost 6 bases to trimming and J lost 7 bases; unmatched junction nucleotides: 12. This CDR3 has 14 amino acids. Germline CDR1 is ENHRY and CDR2 is SYGVKD. CDR3 DNA: TGTGCCATCAGACAGGAAGAGGGGGCTGGGGAGCAGTACTTC. This codes for CAIRQEEGAGEQYF.

This chain connects TRBV19 to TRBJ2-5; TRBD1 is a possible D gene (5 bases). Germline CDR1 and CDR2: LNHDA and SQIVND (reference sequence). V lost 0 bases, J lost 5 bases, and 13 bases lay in between. CDR3 length: 15 amino acids. The CDR3 DNA sequence: TGTGCCAGTAGTATAGAGGCAGGGAAAGTGGAGACCCAGTACTTC. Encoded protein: CASSIEAGKVETQYF.

This clone showed up just a few times. The chain has TRBV27 and TRBJ1-5; D is uncertain. With 1 base removed from V and 0 bases from J, the gap between germline ends came to 7 bases. The CDR3 has 15 amino acids. Germline values: CDR1 MNHEY, CDR2 SMNVEV (reference sequence). The CDR3 nucleotides read TGTGCCAGCAGTTTATTAGCATATAGCAATCAGCCCCAGCATTTT. Protein sequence: CASSLLAYSNQPQHF.

V usage is TRBV11-2 and J usage is TRBJ2-2; 10 bases line up with TRBD2. In germline, CDR1 is SGHAT, CDR2 FQNNGV. CDR3 length: 17 residues. Trimming at V came to 5 bases and at J to 5 bases, leaving 11 bases not matched to a gene. CDR3 loop: CASSPSGRVPGTGELFF. The CDR3 DNA reads TGTGCCAGCAGCCCCAGCGGGAGGGTGCCGGGGACCGGGGAGCTGTTTTTT.